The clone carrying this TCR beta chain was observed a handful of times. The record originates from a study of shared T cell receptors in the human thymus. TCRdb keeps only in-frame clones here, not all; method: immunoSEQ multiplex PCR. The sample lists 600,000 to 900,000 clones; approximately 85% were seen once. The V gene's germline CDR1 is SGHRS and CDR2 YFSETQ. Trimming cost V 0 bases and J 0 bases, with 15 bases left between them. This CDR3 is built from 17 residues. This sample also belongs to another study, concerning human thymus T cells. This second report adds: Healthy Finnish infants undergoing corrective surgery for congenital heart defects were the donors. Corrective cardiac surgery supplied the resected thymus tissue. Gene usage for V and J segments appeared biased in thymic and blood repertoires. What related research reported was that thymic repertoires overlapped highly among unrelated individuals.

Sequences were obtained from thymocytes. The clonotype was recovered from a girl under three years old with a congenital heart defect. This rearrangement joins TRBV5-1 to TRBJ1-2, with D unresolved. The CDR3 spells CASSLAGNSPANYGYTF. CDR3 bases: TGCGCCAGCAGCTTGGCCGGTAATTCGCCGGCTAACTATGGCTACACCTTC.